The subject of this entry is one T cell receptor beta chain. This clonotype was seen more than once but under ten times. Its cognate antigen has yet to be identified. A much larger clone lies a single base off, so this may be a read error. Genomic DNA served as template for TCR beta VDJ combination and CDR3 sequence profiling. An Illumina HiSeq 2000 was used for TCR repertoire sequencing. The paper's processing steps were these. Repertoire assessment relied on Simpson's diversity index, CDR3 size and DJ length profiles, and TRBV/TRBJ rearrangement plots. Whichever DNA sequence was most abundant in the deep sequencing data was defined as the immunodominant clone. CDR3 amino acid sequences were checked for sharing across subjects and were also compared against the VDJdb database and published repertoires. TCRdb reworked the public reads: Q25 trimming with fastp, MiXCR clone assembly, productive beta chains retained. Rows with one shared CDR3 protein collapse into an entry with the most common genes and DNA. The V and J calls, along with clone size, are taken from TCRdb and not from the paper's own processing. This sample is represented by around 400,000 distinct CDR3 sequences; about two thirds of them were singletons. The ten largest clones capture approximately 3.9% of the sample.

The data were taken from a study of CD8+CD57+ T cells in acquired aplastic anemia (dated by TCRdb to the late 2010s). For context, the study as a whole: On average, sorted CD4+ and CD8+ cells yielded approximately 3 ug of extracted DNA, with a range of about 0.17 to 27.4 ug. Healthy donor samples averaged approximately 10 million reads for CD4+ and fewer than 12 million for CD8+ cells.

From a lookup of the germline V gene, CDR1 and CDR2 are SGHRS and YFSETQ. The CDR3 has 17 amino acids, counting the end cysteine and phenylalanine. The only DNA kept is the CDR3, 51 bases in frame from the first base. Broad study findings and their caveats: CD8+ Simpson's diversity did not differ significantly between patients and healthy controls (P=0.060). Around 27 CD8+ CDR3 sequences were shared between patients and controls but appeared highly expressed in patients and within their immunodominant clones.

In this study, sorted CD4+ and CD8+ T cells from the blood of healthy subjects and of severe aplastic anemia patients had their TCR repertoires deep-sequenced. Ficoll-Paque density gradient centrifugation was used to isolate peripheral blood mononuclear cells. Before DNA extraction, CD4+ and CD8+ T cells were sorted by FACS or by magnetic beads. The TCR comes from a human donor in good health, serving as a control. The receptor chain draws on TRBV5-1 and TRBJ1-2; the D gene assignment is ambiguous. Specimen: sorted CD4+, CD8+, or CD8+CD57+ T cells (not recorded which) from PBMCs. The CDR3 corresponds to CASSPNRDKTWNCGYTF. The DNA reads TGCGCCAGCAGCCCGAACCGAGACAAGACTTGGAACTGTGGCTACACCTTC. The reference TRBV5-1 and TRBJ1-2 proteins fill in what lies around the CDR3, so the full variable domain reads KAGVTQTPRYLIKTRGQQVTLSCSPISGHRSVSWYQQTPGQGLQFLFEYFSETQRNKGNFPGRFSGRQFSNSRSEMNVSTLELGDSALYLCASSPNRDKTWNCGYTFGSGTRLTVV.